These 17 T cell receptor beta chains share one sample of origin, sequenced in a study of CD8 T cells in Susac syndrome. RNA, at about 0.45 to 1 ug, was reverse transcribed with random hexamers. TCRdb analysed the immunoSEQ multiplex PCR reads with MiXCR anew, one entry per CDR3 protein. The sample includes 170,000 or so distinct CDR3 sequences, 85% to 95% of them seen just once. The sequencing input was CD4+ T cells from PBMCs. The source of these receptors is a human donor with Susac syndrome.

This chain uses TRBV27 with TRBJ2-1, with D unclear. CDR1 and CDR2 from the germline V gene are MNHEY and SMNVEV (reference sequence). The CDR3 contains 14 residues. The V end was cut by 6 bases, the J end by 5 bases, with 14 bases between. The CDR3 reads CASSLSVANNEQFF. The CDR3, as DNA: TGTGCCAGCAGCCTGAGCGTAGCAAACAATGAGCAGTTCTTC.

The chain couples TRBV25-1 to TRBJ2-1; tentatively, D is TRBD1 (5 bases). V was shortened by 6 bases and J by 4 bases, with 13 bases between the two germline ends. The CDR3 has 14 amino acids. The germline V gene has CDR1 MGHDK and CDR2 SYGVNS. This chain's CDR3 is CASSPARQYNEQFF. The CDR3 DNA reads as TGTGCCAGCAGCCCTGCCCGACAGTACAATGAGCAGTTCTTC.

The rearrangement uses TRBV5-1 and TRBJ1-4, with no clear D. CDR1 and CDR2 from the germline V gene are SGHRS and YFSETQ. The V and J ends lost 2 bases and 7 bases respectively, with 15 bases between them. The length of the CDR3 is 15 residues. The CDR3: CASSLPGGDGEKLFF. Written as DNA, the CDR3 is TGCGCCAGCAGCTTACCGGGAGGTGATGGTGAAAAACTGTTTTTT.

The CDR3 loop reads CSVVTGGQPQHF. The CDR3, as DNA: TGCAGCGTTGTGACAGGGGGCCAGCCCCAGCATTTT. The V gene is TRBV29-1, the J gene TRBJ1-5; 10 nucleotides match TRBD1. The V and J ends lost 4 bases and 7 bases, in that order; junction bases with no gene match: 1. Germline CDR1 is SQVTM and CDR2 is ANQGSEA. This CDR3 spans 12 amino acids.

This chain connects TRBV7-2 to TRBJ1-2, with D hard to call. This CDR3 has 14 residues. CDR1 and CDR2 from the germline V gene are SGHTA and FQGNSA. The ends were cut back, 0 bases at V and 6 bases at J, with 11 bases in the middle. The CDR3 reads CASSLAPRGDGYTF. CDR3 DNA: TGTGCCAGCAGCTTAGCCCCTCGTGGTGATGGCTACACCTTC.

The chain employs TRBV15 and TRBJ1-3; no reliable D call. The CDR3 runs to 14 residues. The germline gives CDR1 LNHNV, CDR2 YYDKDF (reference sequence). V lost 0 bases and J lost 3, with 6 bases in between. The chain's CDR3 is CATSRDIFGNTIYF. In DNA form, the CDR3 reads TGTGCCACCAGCAGAGATATCTTTGGAAACACCATATATTTT.

The chain joins TRBV7-2 to TRBJ1-1, with a possible D match to TRBD1 (5 bases). There are 14 residues in the CDR3. Trimming left V 1 base short and J 4 bases short, with 10 bases between. Germline V gene data show CDR1 as SGHTA and CDR2 as FQGNSA. In DNA form, the CDR3 reads TGTGCCAGCAGCTTAGTGTCAGGGAGCACTGAAGCTTTCTTT. This gives the protein CASSLVSGSTEAFF.

The V gene is TRBV6-5, the J gene TRBJ2-4; a possible D gene is TRBD2 (6 bases). Per the germline V gene, CDR1 is MNHEY and CDR2 is SVGAGI. The CDR3 is 14 residues long. V dropped 6 bases and J dropped 8 bases, with 17 bases sitting between them. CDR3 sequence: CASSQTGGRDIQYF. The CDR3 bases are TGTGCCAGCAGCCAGACCGGGGGAAGGGACATTCAGTACTTC.

The CDR3 region is CSVLLYSGRSSYEQYF. In DNA form, the CDR3 reads TGCAGCGTCCTATTGTACTCAGGGAGGAGCTCCTACGAGCAGTACTTC. This rearrangement joins TRBV29-1 to TRBJ2-7; TRBD2 might be the D (6 bases). Germline CDR1 SQVTM, CDR2 ANQGSEA. The CDR3 extends over 16 amino acids. V was cut by 6 bases and J by 0 bases, with 21 bases left in between.

The CDR3 region has the DNA TGTGCCAGCAGTGAAGGGTACCAAGAGACCCAGTACTTC. It yields the protein CASSEGYQETQYF. The chain uses TRBV6-1 and TRBJ2-5, with D hard to call. Trimming removed 1 base from V and 0 bases from J, with 3 bases in between. The CDR3 consists of 13 residues. Looked up from germline, CDR1 is MNHNS and CDR2 is SASEGT.

The chain employs TRBV20-1 and TRBJ2-5, with D unclear. The length of the CDR3 is 11 residues. V lost 3 bases, J lost 6 bases, and 8 bases lay in between. Looked up from germline, CDR1 is DFQATT and CDR2 is SNEGSKA (reference sequence). CDR3 in DNA: TGCAGTGCTAGTTTGGCAAAGACCCAGTACTTC. Amino acid sequence: CSASLAKTQYF.

The V call is TRBV7-2, the J call TRBJ2-5; possible D gene TRBD1, 6 bases. V lost 5 bases to trimming and J lost 4 bases, with 11 bases between them. The CDR3 covers 13 residues. Germline V gives CDR1 SGHTA, CDR2 FQGNSA. CDR3: CASSRQVRETQYF. The CDR3 DNA is TGTGCCAGCAGCCGACAGGTTCGAGAGACCCAGTACTTC.

The rearrangement links TRBV30 to TRBJ2-7; D unclear. The V gene's germline CDR1 is GTSNPN and CDR2 SVGIG (reference sequence). V was cut by 0 bases and J by 4 bases, with 7 bases left in between. The CDR3 totals 12 residues. The CDR3: CAWSVGRYEQYF. The CDR3 region has the DNA TGTGCCTGGAGTGTAGGTAGATACGAGCAGTACTTC.

The chain couples TRBV12-3 or TRBV12-4 to TRBJ2-1; D gene ambiguous. V lost 1 base, J lost 15 bases, and 13 bases lay in between. The CDR3 sequence is 12 residues long. CDR3 coding DNA: TGTGCCAGCAGTTTAGTCGTCAGCGAGGCGTTCTTC. Translation: CASSLVVSEAFF.

A single count supports this clonotype. The genes are TRBV4-1 and TRBJ2-3; 11 bases map to TRBD1. V trimming: 6 bases; J trimming: 4 bases; junction bases outside the gene matches: 9. CDR3 size: 16 residues. Germline CDR1 MGHRA, CDR2 YSYEKL. This CDR3 is CASRRNPGQGADTQYF. CDR3 nucleotide sequence: TGCGCCAGCAGGCGCAATCCGGGACAGGGGGCAGATACGCAGTATTTT.

The sample holds one count of this clonotype. This chain connects TRBV20-1 to TRBJ2-3, with 12 bases matching TRBD2. V dropped 4 bases and J dropped 4; count of bases not matched to a gene: 3. This CDR3 has 14 residues. Germline V lookup: CDR1 DFQATT, CDR2 SNEGSKA (reference sequence). The CDR3 bases are TGCAGTGCTACTAGCGGGGGGGCGGCAGATACGCAGTATTTT. Translated: CSATSGGAADTQYF.

The CDR3 protein is CASSPLDPSYNEQFF. CDR3 DNA sequence: TGTGCCAGCAGCCCACTAGATCCTTCCTACAATGAGCAGTTCTTC. The rearrangement uses TRBV11-2 and TRBJ2-1; a possible D gene is TRBD2 (5 bases). V was cut by 5 bases and J by 1 base, with 12 bases left in between. The CDR3 covers 15 residues. The germline gives CDR1 SGHAT, CDR2 FQNNGV.